The 13 T cell receptor beta chains reported below all come from one sample, sequenced in a study of T-cell reconstitution after alpha-beta-depleted transplantation in children. Preparation of the TCRbeta library was carried out with unique molecular identifiers. TCRdb ran MiXCR on the PCR reads and lists one entry per CDR3 protein. This table has tens of thousands of distinct CDR3 sequences, about a sixth appearing once. The specimen was PBMCs, mostly from graft donor cells, collected 180 days after TCRalphabeta/CD19-depleted stem cell transplant. Every receptor here comes from a male patient aged 2 to 10 who had a stem cell transplant for acute lymphoblastic leukemia, so the T cells may come from the graft donor.

This rearrangement joins TRBV10-3 to TRBJ2-3; D remains ambiguous. Trimming removed 5 bases at V and 6 bases at J, with 12 bases between. Germline V gene lookup returns CDR1 ENHRY and CDR2 SYGVKD. The CDR3 runs to 13 residues. The CDR3: CAISSGPRDTQYF. The CDR3, as DNA: TGTGCCATCAGTTCTGGACCTCGGGATACGCAGTATTTT.

This clonotype showed up just a few times. The chain recombines TRBV20-1 with TRBJ2-5; no clear D. This CDR3 has 13 amino acids. The germline V gene encodes CDR1 DFQATT and CDR2 SNEGSKA (reference sequence). Trimming took 0 bases from V and 1 from J, leaving 6 bases between them. The CDR3 coding sequence is TGCAGTGCTAGAGACCCTGCCCAAGAGACCCAGTACTTC. Translation: CSARDPAQETQYF.

For the CDR3, the DNA is TGTGCCATCAGTGAGTCTTTAGCCTCGATTATTAATGAGCAGTTCTTC. It specifies CAISESLASIINEQFF. This rearrangement joins TRBV10-3 to TRBJ2-1; D remains unclear. Germline CDR1 ENHRY, CDR2 SYGVKD. Trimming took off 0 bases at V and 7 bases at J, with 16 bases between the two ends. The CDR3 extends over 16 amino acids.

The gene calls are TRBV4-2 and TRBJ2-7, with unresolved D. CDR3 length: 14 amino acids. CDR1 LGHNA and CDR2 YNFKEQ come from the germline V gene. V was trimmed by 0 bases and J by 0 bases, leaving 6 bases between them. In DNA, the CDR3 is TGTGCCAGCAGCCAAGAGGGGAACTCCTACGAGCAGTACTTC. Its translation: CASSQEGNSYEQYF.

This clonotype is medium-sized within its sample. This sequence joins TRBV30 and TRBJ2-1, with 7 bases matching TRBD2. V trimming: 4 bases; J trimming: 6 bases; junction bases outside the gene matches: 6. Germline V gives CDR1 GTSNPN, CDR2 SVGIG (reference sequence). The CDR3 extends over 13 amino acids. The CDR3 sequence: CAWMRERFNEQFF. The DNA for the CDR3 is TGTGCCTGGATGCGGGAGAGGTTCAATGAGCAGTTCTTC. Supplemented by reference TRBV30 and TRBJ2-1, the full variable domain reads SQTIHQWPATLVQPVGSPLSLECTVEGTSNPNLYWYRQAAGRGLQLLFYSVGIGQISSEVPQNLSASRPQDRQFILSSKKLLLSDSGFYLCAWMRERFNEQFFGPGTRLTVL.

The chain is built from TRBV7-6 and TRBJ2-7, with 8 nucleotides matching TRBD2. The germline V gene has CDR1 SGHVS and CDR2 FNYEAQ. Trimming cost V 4 bases and J 4 bases; bases outside gene matches: 15. The CDR3 has 17 residues. Written as DNA, the CDR3 is TGTGCCAGCAGCTCCGGGCTGGGAGCGGGGGTAACATACGAGCAGTACTTC. Translation gives CASSSGLGAGVTYEQYF.

The chain recombines TRBV12-3 or TRBV12-4 with TRBJ2-7, with TRBD1 matching over 7 bases. V was pared by 4 bases and J by 2 bases, with 14 bases of the junction left unmatched. The CDR3 runs to 17 residues. CDR3 residues: CASSSLEWDSSTYEQYF. As DNA, the CDR3 is TGTGCCAGCAGTTCCCTTGAATGGGACAGCTCTACCTACGAGCAGTACTTC.

The chain couples TRBV19 to TRBJ1-2; unclear D gene. Deletions cut 7 bases from V and 0 bases from J, with 15 bases between. Germline V gene lookup returns CDR1 LNHDA and CDR2 SQIVND (reference sequence). The CDR3 length is 15 residues. The CDR3 bases are TGTGCCAGTAAGCCGTCCGGCACCGCTAACTATGGCTACACCTTC. It specifies CASKPSGTANYGYTF.

The CDR3 sequence is CASSLPGKTGANVLTF. CDR3 nucleotides: TGCGCCAGCAGCCTGCCAGGGAAAACTGGGGCCAACGTCCTGACTTTC. The J gene is TRBJ2-6, the V gene TRBV5-1; D perhaps matches TRBD1 (5 bases). Looked up from germline, CDR1 is SGHRS and CDR2 is YFSETQ. V was trimmed by 4 bases and J by 2 bases, leaving 13 bases between them. This CDR3 is built from 16 residues.

There are a few counts of this clonotype. The chain is built from TRBV29-1 and TRBJ2-1; possibly TRBD1 for D (6 bases). Per germline, CDR1 SQVTM and CDR2 ANQGSEA. V gave up 5 bases and J gave up 5 bases, with 22 bases separating them. The CDR3 length is 16 residues. Here the CDR3 reads CSVLDTGFKMDNEQFF. The CDR3 DNA reads TGCAGCGTTCTTGACACAGGGTTTAAGATGGACAATGAGCAGTTCTTC.

This clonotype was detected many times. This sequence joins TRBV20-1 and TRBJ2-2; perhaps TRBD2 as D (5 bases). Trimming cost V 1 base and J 6 bases, with 12 bases left between them. This CDR3 region has 14 residues. Germline CDR1 and CDR2: DFQATT and SNEGSKA (reference sequence). CDR3 nucleotide sequence: TGCAGTGCTAGAGTCCCTAGCTCTGCCGGGGAGCTGTTTTTT. Protein product: CSARVPSSAGELFF.

This clonotype was counted only a few times. This chain connects TRBV7-9 to TRBJ1-2; tentatively, D is TRBD1 (5 bases). CDR3 length: 17 residues. V lost 4 bases, J lost 6 bases, and 24 bases lay in between. CDR1 is SEHNR, CDR2 FQNEAQ, per germline (reference sequence). CDR3: CASSSPRQPEPLDGYTF. The CDR3 coding sequence is TGTGCCAGCAGCTCCCCTCGACAGCCCGAACCTTTGGATGGCTACACCTTC. The variable domain in full, completed from reference TRBV7-9 and TRBJ1-2, reads DTGVSQNPRHKITKRGQNVTFRCDPISEHNRLYWYRQTLGQGPEFLTYFQNEAQLEKSRLLSDRFSAERPKGSFSTLEIQRTEQGDSAMYLCASSSPRQPEPLDGYTFGSGTRLTVV.

A few counts support this clonotype. This rearrangement joins TRBV11-1 to TRBJ2-7, with TRBD1 as a possible D gene (7 bases). CDR3 length equals 16 residues. Germline V CDR1 and CDR2: SGHAT, FQDESV (reference sequence). V shed 5 bases and J shed 6 bases, with 23 bases lying between them. CDR3 region: CASSRVSGGGITEQYF. In nucleotides, the CDR3 is TGTGCCAGCAGCCGAGTTTCAGGAGGGGGCATTACCGAGCAGTACTTC.